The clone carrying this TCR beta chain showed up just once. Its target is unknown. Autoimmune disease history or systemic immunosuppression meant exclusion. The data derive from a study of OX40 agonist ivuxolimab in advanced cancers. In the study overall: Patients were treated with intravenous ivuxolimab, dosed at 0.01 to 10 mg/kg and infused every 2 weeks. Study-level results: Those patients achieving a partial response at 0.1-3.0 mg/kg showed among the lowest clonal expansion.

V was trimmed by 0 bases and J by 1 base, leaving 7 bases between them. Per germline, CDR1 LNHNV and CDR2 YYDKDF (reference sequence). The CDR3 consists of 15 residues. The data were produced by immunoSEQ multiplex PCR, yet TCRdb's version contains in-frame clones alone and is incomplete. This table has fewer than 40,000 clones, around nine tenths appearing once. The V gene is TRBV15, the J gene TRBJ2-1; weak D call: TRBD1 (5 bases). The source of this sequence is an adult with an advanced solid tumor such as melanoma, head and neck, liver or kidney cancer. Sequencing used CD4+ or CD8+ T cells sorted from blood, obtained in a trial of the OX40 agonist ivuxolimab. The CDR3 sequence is CATSREQGSYNEQFF. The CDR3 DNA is TGTGCCACCAGCAGAGAGCAGGGATCCTACAATGAGCAGTTCTTC.